Listed below are T cell receptor beta chains from one sample, sequenced in a study of T cell responses to AZD1222 COVID-19 vaccine. Only in-frame clones appear in the TCRdb table, and some are missing; sequencing was by immunoSEQ multiplex PCR. This table holds fewer than 300,000 clones, approximately 93% found once. The sample consisted of peripheral blood, taken on day 0 of AZD1222 vaccination. These receptors were taken from an adult in good health. Each CDR3 is given without its conserved first and last residue.

v_gene: TRBV4-3; CDR3aa: ASSQDHERGYEQY
v_gene: TRBV7-9; CDR3aa: ASSTTSGQETQY
v_gene: TRBV9; CDR3aa: ASSVGLSGGDNEQF
v_gene: TRBV7-3; CDR3aa: ASSLLGRWEEQF
v_gene: TRBV10-3; CDR3aa: ATQDRDKDSGNTIY
v_gene: TRBV10-3; CDR3aa: AIRKQGDTEAF
v_gene: TRBV7-3; CDR3aa: ASSLLGMHNSPLH
v_gene: TRBV9; CDR3aa: ASSPDIGSEGYT
v_gene: TRBV3-1/TRBV3-2; CDR3aa: ASSQEGQGAHTQY
v_gene: TRBV19; CDR3aa: ASSIDRFRNYGYT
v_gene: TRBV7-9; CDR3aa: ASSPTEGTGVWNTEAF
v_gene: TRBV13; CDR3aa: ASSPGTGLYNEQF
v_gene: TRBV6-5; CDR3aa: ASSFDSYGYT
v_gene: TRBV7-9; CDR3aa: ASSLTGYEQY
v_gene: TRBV6-1; CDR3aa: ASSGTGGFRNTEAF
v_gene: TRBV4-3; CDR3aa: ASSHTLGGANYGYT
v_gene: TRBV19; CDR3aa: ASSIGDRDYQPQH
v_gene: TRBV10-3; CDR3aa: AISERERTGELF
v_gene: TRBV2; CDR3aa: ASSPRTGADQPQH
v_gene: TRBV19; CDR3aa: ASSFTPYDRGPDGANVLT
v_gene: TRBV7-2; CDR3aa: ASSSGGSSNQPQH
v_gene: TRBV28; CDR3aa: ASTIMGVDTQY
v_gene: TRBV7-9; CDR3aa: ASSLERGNYGYT
v_gene: TRBV3-1/TRBV3-2; CDR3aa: ASSPRGAGSPLH
v_gene: TRBV10-3; CDR3aa: ATSSGSGNEQF
v_gene: TRBV3-1/TRBV3-2; CDR3aa: ASSQGLLNTGELF
v_gene: TRBV2; CDR3aa: ASSTQGPGANVLT
v_gene: TRBV9; CDR3aa: ASSVDFVSEAF
v_gene: TRBV4-1; CDR3aa: ASSQGRQGAISGNTIY
v_gene: TRBV19; CDR3aa: ASSIDHSGNTIY
v_gene: TRBV5-1; CDR3aa: ASSSWGSSSEEQY
v_gene: TRBV7-3; CDR3aa: ASSSTFASYEQY
v_gene: TRBV5-4; CDR3aa: ASSLGMGTSGRGNTGELF
v_gene: TRBV12-3/TRBV12-4; CDR3aa: ASRWGEGGYT
v_gene: TRBV10-3; CDR3aa: AAREGQGKETQY
v_gene: TRBV27; CDR3aa: ASKGTGHLPLH
v_gene: TRBV7-9; CDR3aa: ASTSGTGADGYT
v_gene: TRBV12-3/TRBV12-4; CDR3aa: ASTSGSVETQY
v_gene: TRBV5-4; CDR3aa: ASSSRTSGNTGELF
v_gene: TRBV9; CDR3aa: ASSVAGESYNEQF
v_gene: TRBV6-6; CDR3aa: ASSYPTRTGQETQY
v_gene: TRBV27; CDR3aa: ASSLVPRDNYEQY
v_gene: TRBV4-1; CDR3aa: ASSQDRDRTRPQH
v_gene: TRBV28; CDR3aa: ASYRDRALETQY
v_gene: TRBV13; CDR3aa: ASSLGVGSPLH
v_gene: TRBV28; CDR3aa: ASSSSGSGNEQY
v_gene: TRBV2; CDR3aa: ASTRVTTNEKLF
v_gene: TRBV10-3; CDR3aa: AISSDSQTHYEQY
v_gene: TRBV14; CDR3aa: ASSSRSGPSYEQY